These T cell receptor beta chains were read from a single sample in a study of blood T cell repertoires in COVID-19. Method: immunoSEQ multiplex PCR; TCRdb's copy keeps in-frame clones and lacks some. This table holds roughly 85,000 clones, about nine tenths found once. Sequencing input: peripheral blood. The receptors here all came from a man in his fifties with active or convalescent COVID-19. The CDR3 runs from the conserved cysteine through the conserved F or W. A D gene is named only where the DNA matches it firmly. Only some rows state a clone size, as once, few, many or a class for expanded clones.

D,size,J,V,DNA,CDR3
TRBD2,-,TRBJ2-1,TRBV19,TGTGCCAGTAACAAAAATAGACTAGCGGGAGGTGAGCAGTTCTTC,CASNKNRLAGGEQFF
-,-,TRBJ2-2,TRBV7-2,TGTGCCAGCAGCTTAGCGCCAGACACCGGGGAGCTGTTTTTT,CASSLAPDTGELFF
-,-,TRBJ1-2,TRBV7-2,TGTGCCAGCAGCTTAGAGTCCCGAGACTATGGCTACACCTTC,CASSLESRDYGYTF
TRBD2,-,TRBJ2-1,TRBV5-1,TGCGCCAGCAGCTTGGAACTAGCGGGAGGGCTGAATGAGCAGTTCTTC,CASSLELAGGLNEQFF
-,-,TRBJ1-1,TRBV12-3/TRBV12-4,TGTGCCAGCAGTTTAAGACAGGAGACTGAAGCTTTCTTT,CASSLRQETEAFF
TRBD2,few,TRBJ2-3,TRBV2,TGTGCCAGCAGTGAAGACGGGAGGGATGTCGGGCTGGATACGCAGTATTTT,CASSEDGRDVGLDTQYF
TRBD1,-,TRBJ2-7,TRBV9,TGTGCCAGCAGCGCTCGGACAGGGAGCTCCTACGAGCAGTACTTC,CASSARTGSSYEQYF
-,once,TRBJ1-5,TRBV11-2,TGTGCCAGCAGCAACCGACAGTCCCGAAATCAGCCCCAGCATTTT,CASSNRQSRNQPQHF
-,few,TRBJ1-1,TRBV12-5,TGTGCTAGTGGTTTGTTTGGGAGGGCCACTGAAGCTTTCTTT,CASGLFGRATEAFF
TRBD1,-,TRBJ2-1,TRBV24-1,TGTGCCACCAGTGACACAAAGGGACAGGGGTTCTTC,CATSDTKGQGFF
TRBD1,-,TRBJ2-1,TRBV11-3,TGTGCCAGCAGCTTACGGGGACAGGGCAAAAATAAGGGCGAGCAGTTCTTC,CASSLRGQGKNKGEQFF
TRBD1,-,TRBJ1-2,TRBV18,TGTGCCAGCTCACCTGCCGGGACAGGGGGCGAGAGCTACACCTTC,CASSPAGTGGESYTF
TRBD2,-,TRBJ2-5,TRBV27,TGTGCCAGCAATCGACTAGCCCTCCTCGGAGAGACCCAGTACTTC,CASNRLALLGETQYF
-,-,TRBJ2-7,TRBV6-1,TGTGCCAGCAGTGACAGCTACGAGCAGTACTTC,CASSDSYEQYF
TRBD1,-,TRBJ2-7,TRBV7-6,TGTGCCAGCAGCCCATTGCAGGGGGCGTCCTACGAGCAGTACTTC,CASSPLQGASYEQYF
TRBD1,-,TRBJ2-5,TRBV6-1,TGTGCCAGCACTGGACAGGGGGTGGTAGAGACCCAGTACTTC,CASTGQGVVETQYF
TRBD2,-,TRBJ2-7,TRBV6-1,TGTGCCAGCAGTGAAGGACTAGCGGGAGTATTGGCCGAGCAGTACTTC,CASSEGLAGVLAEQYF
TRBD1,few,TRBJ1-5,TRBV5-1,TGCGCCAGCAGCATAGGGGACAGGGAAGGCAATCAGCCCCAGCATTTT,CASSIGDREGNQPQHF
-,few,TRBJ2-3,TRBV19,TGTGCCAGTAGGCATAGCAGGACACGTGAGACAGATACGCAGTATTTT,CASRHSRTRETDTQYF
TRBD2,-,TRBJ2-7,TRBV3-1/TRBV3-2,TGTGCCAGCAGCCACGCTAGCGGGAGAGGGAGCGGCGAGCAGTACTTC,CASSHASGRGSGEQYF
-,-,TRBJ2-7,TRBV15,TGTGCCACCAGCAGTGAATCGGAGCTTATGTACGAGCAGTACTTC,CATSSESELMYEQYF
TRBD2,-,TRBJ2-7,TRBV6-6,TGTGCCAGCAGTAAACTCGGGACTAGCGGGAGCTACGAGCAGTACTTC,CASSKLGTSGSYEQYF
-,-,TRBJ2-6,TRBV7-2,TGTGCCAGCAGCTTAGAAGGGGTCTCTGGGGCCAACGTCCTGACTTTC,CASSLEGVSGANVLTF
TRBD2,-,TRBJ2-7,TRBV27,TGTGCCAGCAGTCCCCTTTTGGGACTAGCGCTAGCCTACGAGCAGTACTTC,CASSPLLGLALAYEQYF
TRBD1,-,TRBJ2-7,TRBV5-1,TGCGCCACAGGGACAGGGCGTGACGAGCAGTACTTC,CATGTGRDEQYF
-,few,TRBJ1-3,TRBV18,TGTGCCAGCTCACCACCGAGCGTCCAGGGAAACACCATATATTTT,CASSPPSVQGNTIYF